Shown below are 12 T cell receptor beta chains from a single sample sequenced in a study of shared clonotypes between healthy human individuals. The repertoire was sequenced with immunoSEQ multiplex PCR; TCRdb's copy has only in-frame clones and lacks some. This sample carries some 2,500,000 clones, approximately 94% of them seen once, and the ten largest clones take around 0.37%. Sequencing was done on a sample of naive CD4+ T cells from PBMCs. Subset indicated: CD45RA+ positively selected. All receptors derive from a man between 18 and 29 years old in good health. Some clones in this sample may be carry-over from other donors' samples.

V usage is TRBV7-8 and J usage is TRBJ2-7, with D possibly matching TRBD2 (5 bases). V dropped 2 bases and J dropped 5 bases, with 10 bases sitting between them. In germline, CDR1 is SGHVS, CDR2 FQNEAQ. The CDR3 is 13 residues long. The CDR3 sequence is CASSLNGGNEQYF. The DNA for the CDR3 is TGTGCCAGCAGCTTAAATGGAGGCAACGAGCAGTACTTC.

The V call is TRBV7-3, the J call TRBJ1-2, with unresolved D. The ends were cut back, 5 bases at V and 4 bases at J, with 14 bases in the middle. CDR3 length equals 14 residues. Germline V lookup: CDR1 SGHTA, CDR2 FQGTGA. In DNA form, the CDR3 reads TGTGCCAGCAGCCCCGAGACGAGAAGCTATGGCTACACCTTC. Translated, it gives CASSPETRSYGYTF. The full variable domain, rest sourced from reference TRBV7-3 and TRBJ1-2, is GAGVSQTPSNKVTEKGKYVELRCDPISGHTALYWYRQSLGQGPEFLIYFQGTGAADDSGLPNDRFFAVRPEGSVSTLKIQRTERGDSAVYLCASSPETRSYGYTFGSGTRLTVV.

V gene TRBV27 combines with J gene TRBJ2-7; no firm D call. V was trimmed by 4 bases and J by 0 bases, leaving 19 bases between them. CDR1 is MNHEY, CDR2 SMNVEV, per germline (reference sequence). The CDR3 totals 17 residues. The DNA for the CDR3 is TGTGCCAGCAGTTCAAAACTTGTCGCGGTTAGCTCCTACGAGCAGTACTTC. Translation gives CASSSKLVAVSSYEQYF.

The rearrangement joins TRBV6-6 to TRBJ2-1; unclear D gene. The CDR3 consists of 12 residues. CDR1 MNHNY and CDR2 SVGAGI come from the germline V gene (reference sequence). Trimming took 5 bases from V and 7 from J, leaving 9 bases between them. The CDR3 coding sequence is TGTGCCAGCAGTACCCAAAAAAATGAGCAGTTCTTC. Its translation: CASSTQKNEQFF.

The CDR3, as DNA: TGTGCCAGCAGCCCTAGGGCAGGGGAGGACACAGATACGCAGTATTTT. Translation gives CASSPRAGEDTDTQYF. The rearrangement uses TRBV5-8 and TRBJ2-3, with D possibly being TRBD1 or TRBD2 (6 bases each). Trimming removed 4 bases from V and 2 bases from J, with 17 bases in between. Germline values: CDR1 SGHTS, CDR2 YDEGEE. The CDR3 spans 16 residues. The complete variable domain, with remaining parts taken from reference TRBV5-8 and TRBJ2-3, reads EAGVTQSPTHLIKTRGQQATLRCSPISGHTSVYWYQQALGLGLQFLLWYDEGEERNRGNFPPRFSGRQFPNYSSELNVNALELEDSALYLCASSPRAGEDTDTQYFGPGTRLTVL.

The CDR3 coding sequence is TGTGCCAGCTCACCACTTCAGACAGATACGCAGTATTTT. As protein: CASSPLQTDTQYF. J is TRBJ2-3 and V is TRBV18; D gene ambiguous. The germline gives CDR1 KGHSH, CDR2 LQKENI. This CDR3 region has 13 residues. The V end was cut by 1 base, the J end by 3 bases, with 5 bases between.

CDR3 DNA: TGTGCCAGCAGACAAGGACGTCTGAACACTGAAGCTTTCTTT. Protein sequence: CASRQGRLNTEAFF. This chain uses TRBV6-5 with TRBJ1-1; D is unresolved. V shed 6 bases and J shed 0 bases, with 11 bases lying between them. In germline, CDR1 is MNHEY, CDR2 SVGAGI. The CDR3 contains 14 residues.

This chain joins TRBV5-1 and TRBJ1-2; D gene ambiguous. CDR3 length: 17 amino acids. Trimming took off 4 bases at V and 3 bases at J, with 22 bases between the two ends. Germline V gene sequence: CDR1 SGHRS, CDR2 YFSETQ. CDR3 residues: CASSPSLIERWDYGYTF. CDR3 in DNA: TGCGCCAGCAGCCCCTCACTCATCGAGAGATGGGACTATGGCTACACCTTC.

The CDR3 bases are TGCGCCAGCAGCCAAGATAGTACTAGCGGGACCACAGATACGCAGTATTTT. This codes for CASSQDSTSGTTDTQYF. V and J are TRBV4-1 and TRBJ2-3, with 10 bases identical to TRBD2. Trimming took 0 bases from V and 2 from J; bases not matched to a gene: 5. The CDR3 is made up of 17 amino acids. Germline CDR1 reads MGHRA; CDR2 reads YSYEKL.

The chain carries TRBV27 and TRBJ1-2; possible D gene TRBD1, 6 bases. V lost 3 bases and J lost 3, with 11 bases in between. The CDR3 is 14 amino acids. Germline V gene data show CDR1 as MNHEY and CDR2 as SMNVEV (reference sequence). The CDR3 here is CASSLTGYDYGYTF. In nucleotides, the CDR3 is TGTGCCAGCAGTTTGACAGGTTATGACTATGGCTACACCTTC.

The chain couples TRBV29-1 to TRBJ2-5, with a weak D call TRBD2 (5 bases). Germline V gene lookup returns CDR1 SQVTM and CDR2 ANQGSEA. V lost 6 bases, J lost 2 bases, and 16 bases lay in between. CDR3 size: 14 residues. The CDR3 here is CSVETGSHQETQYF. The CDR3 DNA reads as TGCAGCGTGGAGACGGGGAGCCATCAAGAGACCCAGTACTTC.

V and J are TRBV6-5 and TRBJ2-4, with 7 bases identical to TRBD1. V lost 10 bases to trimming and J lost 6 bases; unmatched junction nucleotides: 12. The CDR3 contains 14 residues. In germline, CDR1 is MNHEY, CDR2 SVGAGI. The CDR3 here is CATGDPPGGNIQYF. The CDR3 DNA is TGTGCCACCGGAGACCCCCCAGGGGGAAACATTCAGTACTTC.